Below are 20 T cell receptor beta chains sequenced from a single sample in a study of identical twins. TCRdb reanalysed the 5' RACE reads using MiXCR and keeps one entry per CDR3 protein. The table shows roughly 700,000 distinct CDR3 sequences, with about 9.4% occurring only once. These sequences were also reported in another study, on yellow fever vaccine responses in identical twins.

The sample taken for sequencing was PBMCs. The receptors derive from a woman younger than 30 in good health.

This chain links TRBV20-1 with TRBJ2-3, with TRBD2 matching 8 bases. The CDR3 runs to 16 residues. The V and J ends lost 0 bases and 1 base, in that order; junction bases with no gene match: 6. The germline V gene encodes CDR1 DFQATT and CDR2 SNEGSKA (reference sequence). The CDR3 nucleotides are TGCAGTGCTAGAGATCGACCACTAGCGGGCACAGATACGCAGTATTTT. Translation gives CSARDRPLAGTDTQYF.

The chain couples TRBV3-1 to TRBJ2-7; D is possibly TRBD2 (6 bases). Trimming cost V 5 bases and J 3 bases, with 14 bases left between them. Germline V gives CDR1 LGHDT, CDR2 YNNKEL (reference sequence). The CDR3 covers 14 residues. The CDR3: CASSDRDWSYEQYF. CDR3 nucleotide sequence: TGTGCCAGCAGCGACCGGGACTGGAGCTACGAGCAGTACTTC.

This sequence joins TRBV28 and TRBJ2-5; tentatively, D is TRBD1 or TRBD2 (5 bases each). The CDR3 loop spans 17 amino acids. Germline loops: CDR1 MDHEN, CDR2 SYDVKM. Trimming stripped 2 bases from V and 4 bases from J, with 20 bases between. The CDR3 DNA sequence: TGTGCCAGCAGTTTACTTCTGCAGGGTGGGGCGGGAGAGACCCAGTACTTC. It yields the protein CASSLLLQGGAGETQYF.

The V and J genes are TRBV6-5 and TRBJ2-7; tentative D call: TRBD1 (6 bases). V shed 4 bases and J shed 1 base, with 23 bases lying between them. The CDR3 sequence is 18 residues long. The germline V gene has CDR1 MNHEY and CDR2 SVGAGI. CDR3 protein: CASSLSPVGAATSYEQYF. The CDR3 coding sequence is TGTGCCAGCAGTTTAAGCCCGGTGGGGGCCGCCACTTCCTACGAGCAGTACTTC.

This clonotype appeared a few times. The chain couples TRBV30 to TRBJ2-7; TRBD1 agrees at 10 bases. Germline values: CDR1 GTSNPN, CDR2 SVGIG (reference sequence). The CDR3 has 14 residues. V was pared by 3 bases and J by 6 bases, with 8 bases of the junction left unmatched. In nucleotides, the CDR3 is TGTGCCTGGAGACCGACAGGGGGCCGTTTCGAGCAGTACTTC. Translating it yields CAWRPTGGRFEQYF.

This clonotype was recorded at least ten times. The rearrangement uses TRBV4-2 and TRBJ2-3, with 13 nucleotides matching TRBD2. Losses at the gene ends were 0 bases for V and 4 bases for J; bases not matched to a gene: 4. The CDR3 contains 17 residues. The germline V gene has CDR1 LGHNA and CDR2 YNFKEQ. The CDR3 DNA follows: TGTGCCAGCAGCCAAGAGGGGGGACTAGCGGGACCAGATACGCAGTATTTT. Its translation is CASSQEGGLAGPDTQYF.

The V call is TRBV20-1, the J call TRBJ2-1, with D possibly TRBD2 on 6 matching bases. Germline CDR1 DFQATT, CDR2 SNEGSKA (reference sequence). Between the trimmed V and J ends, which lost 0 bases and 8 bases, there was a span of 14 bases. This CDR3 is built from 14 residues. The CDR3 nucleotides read TGCAGTGCTAGAGATTTAGGAGGGATCTATGAGCAGTTCTTC. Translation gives CSARDLGGIYEQFF.

The CDR3 spells CASSSGPGSEQYF. As DNA, the CDR3 is TGTGCCAGCAGCTCCGGCCCGGGGAGCGAGCAGTACTTC. The rearrangement uses TRBV7-9 and TRBJ2-7; tentative D call: TRBD2 (5 bases). There are 13 residues in the CDR3. Germline CDR1 SEHNR, CDR2 FQNEAQ (reference sequence). Trimming took 4 bases from V and 6 from J, leaving 13 bases between them.

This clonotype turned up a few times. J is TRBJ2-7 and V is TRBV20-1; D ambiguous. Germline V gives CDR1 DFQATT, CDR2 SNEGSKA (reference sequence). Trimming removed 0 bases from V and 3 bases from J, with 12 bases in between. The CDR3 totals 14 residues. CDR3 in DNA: TGCAGTGCTAGAGATAAAGTCGGGTTCTACGAGCAGTACTTC. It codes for CSARDKVGFYEQYF.

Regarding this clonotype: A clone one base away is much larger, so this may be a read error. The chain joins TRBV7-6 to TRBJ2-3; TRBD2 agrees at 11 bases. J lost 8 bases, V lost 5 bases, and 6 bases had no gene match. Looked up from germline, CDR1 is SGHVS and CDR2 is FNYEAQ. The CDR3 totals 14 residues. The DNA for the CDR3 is TGTGCCAGCAGCCCATTAGCGGGAGGGGTTACGCAGTATTTT. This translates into CASSPLAGGVTQYF.

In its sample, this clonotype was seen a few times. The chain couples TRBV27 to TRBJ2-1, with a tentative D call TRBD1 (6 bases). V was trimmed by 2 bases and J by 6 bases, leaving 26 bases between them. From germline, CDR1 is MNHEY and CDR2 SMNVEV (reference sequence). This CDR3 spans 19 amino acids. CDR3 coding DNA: TGTGCCAGCAGTTTAATGTCTCTTGGGTGGGGGCCCCAGGGCAATGAGCAGTTCTTC. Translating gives CASSLMSLGWGPQGNEQFF.

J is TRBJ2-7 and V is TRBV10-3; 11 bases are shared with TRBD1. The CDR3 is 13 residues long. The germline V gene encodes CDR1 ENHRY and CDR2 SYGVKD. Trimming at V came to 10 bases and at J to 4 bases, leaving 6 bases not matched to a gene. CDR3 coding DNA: TGTGCCACCGGACAGGGGGCACTATACGAGCAGTACTTC. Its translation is CATGQGALYEQYF.

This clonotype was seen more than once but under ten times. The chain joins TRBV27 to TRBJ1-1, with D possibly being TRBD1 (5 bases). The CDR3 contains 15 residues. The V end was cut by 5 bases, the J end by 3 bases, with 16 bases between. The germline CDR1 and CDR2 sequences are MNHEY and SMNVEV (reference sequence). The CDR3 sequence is CASSTHRRMDTEAFF. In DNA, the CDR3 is TGTGCCAGCAGTACACACAGGCGGATGGACACTGAAGCTTTCTTT.

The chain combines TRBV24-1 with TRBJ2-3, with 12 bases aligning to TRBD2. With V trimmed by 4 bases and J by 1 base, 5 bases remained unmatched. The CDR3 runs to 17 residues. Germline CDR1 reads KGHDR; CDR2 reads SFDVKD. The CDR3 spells CATSDRTSGMGTDTQYF. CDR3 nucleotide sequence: TGTGCCACCAGTGACCGGACTAGCGGGATGGGCACAGATACGCAGTATTTT.

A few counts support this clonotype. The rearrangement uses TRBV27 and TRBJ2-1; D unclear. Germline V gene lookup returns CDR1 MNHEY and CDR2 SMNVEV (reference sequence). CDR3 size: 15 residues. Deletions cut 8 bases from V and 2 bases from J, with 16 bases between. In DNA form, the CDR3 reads TGTGCCAGCCTAGTAATTGGACCCACCTACAATGAGCAGTTCTTC. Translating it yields CASLVIGPTYNEQFF.

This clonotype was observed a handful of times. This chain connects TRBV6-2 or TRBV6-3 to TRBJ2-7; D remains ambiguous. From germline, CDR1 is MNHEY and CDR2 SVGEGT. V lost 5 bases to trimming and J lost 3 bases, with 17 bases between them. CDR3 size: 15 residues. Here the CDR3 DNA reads TGTGCCAGCAGTCTTGGACGGATCCCCCACTACGAGCAGTACTTC. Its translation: CASSLGRIPHYEQYF.

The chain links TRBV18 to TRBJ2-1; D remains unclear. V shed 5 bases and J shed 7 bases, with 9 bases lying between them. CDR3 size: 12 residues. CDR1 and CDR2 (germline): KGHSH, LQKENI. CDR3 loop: CASSSEGNEQFF. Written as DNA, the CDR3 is TGTGCCAGCTCATCTGAAGGAAATGAGCAGTTCTTC.

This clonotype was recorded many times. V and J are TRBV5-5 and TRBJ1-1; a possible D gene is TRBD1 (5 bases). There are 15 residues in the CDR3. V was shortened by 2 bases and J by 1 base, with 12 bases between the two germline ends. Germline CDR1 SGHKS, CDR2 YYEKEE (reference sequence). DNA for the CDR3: TGTGCCAGCAGCTTAGAGGGACGGCCGAACACTGAAGCTTTCTTT. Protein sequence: CASSLEGRPNTEAFF.

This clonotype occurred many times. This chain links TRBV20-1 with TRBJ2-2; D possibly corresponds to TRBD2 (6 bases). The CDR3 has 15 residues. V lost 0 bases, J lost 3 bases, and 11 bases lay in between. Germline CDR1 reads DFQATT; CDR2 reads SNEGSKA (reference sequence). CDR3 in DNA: TGCAGTGCTAGAGAACGCGGGATGGACACCGGGGAGCTGTTTTTT. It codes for CSARERGMDTGELFF.

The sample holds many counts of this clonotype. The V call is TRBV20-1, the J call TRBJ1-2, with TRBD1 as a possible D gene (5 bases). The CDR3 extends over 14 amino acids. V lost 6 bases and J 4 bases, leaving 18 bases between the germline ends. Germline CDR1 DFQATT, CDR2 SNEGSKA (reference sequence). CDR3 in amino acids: CSAGGAALSYGYTF. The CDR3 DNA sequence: TGCAGTGCGGGTGGGGCAGCTTTGTCCTATGGCTACACCTTC.